Described below is a single T cell receptor (beta chain) sequence and its context. The data originate from a study of blood T cell repertoires in COVID-19. Looking at the study overall: The United States, Italy and Spain provided the acute and convalescent COVID-19 samples. In each case, the material was cDNA or gDNA derived from T cells, B-cell-depleted T cells, or PBMCs.

The method was immunoSEQ multiplex PCR; TCRdb's version includes in-frame clones alone and lacks a portion of them. The sample holds 300,000 to 350,000 clones; about nine tenths are singletons and the top ten take approximately 7.5%. The CDR3 spans 15 residues. The V and J ends lost 4 bases and 1 base respectively, with 15 bases between them. Germline values: CDR1 SGHNT, CDR2 YYREEE (reference sequence). The genes are TRBV5-4 and TRBJ2-7; D possibly corresponds to TRBD2 (6 bases). The sequenced sample consisted of peripheral blood. The receptor was isolated from a woman younger than 45 with COVID-19, enrolled during active disease. For the CDR3, the DNA is TGTGCCAGCAGCCCTGGGACTCCCACGTCCTACGAGCAGTACTTC. Its protein is CASSPGTPTSYEQYF.